This TCR beta chain was recorded in a study of blood T cell repertoires in COVID-19. As for the study in general: The United States, Italy and Spain were the sources of the acute and convalescent COVID-19 samples.

The CDR3 runs 14 residues. Unmatched junction bases numbered 8, after V lost 4 bases and J lost 6 bases. CDR1 is KGHSH, CDR2 LQKENI, per germline. Seattle's cohort entered during active infection and was followed longitudinally. The method was immunoSEQ multiplex PCR; TCRdb's version includes in-frame clones alone and lacks a portion of them. This sample has under 450,000 clones, with approximately 86% found just once. Sequences were obtained from peripheral blood. J is TRBJ1-2 and V is TRBV18; 7 positions match TRBD1. This TCR was sampled from a woman aged 55-70 years with COVID-19, enrolled during active disease. The CDR3 DNA reads TGTGCCAGCTCACGGACAGGACAATGGGATGGCTACACCTTC. Translating it yields CASSRTGQWDGYTF. The full variable domain, rest sourced from reference TRBV18 and TRBJ1-2, is NAGVMQNPRHLVRRRGQEARLRCSPMKGHSHVYWYRQLPEEGLKFMVYLQKENIIDESGMPKERFSAEFPKEGPSILRIQQVVRGDSAAYFCASSRTGQWDGYTFGSGTRLTVV.